This entry is about one T cell receptor beta chain. Antigen specificity is unknown. TCR alpha and TCR beta cDNA libraries carrying sample barcodes and UMIs were produced by 5'RACE using constant-segment primers. Each CDR3 protein gets one entry after TCRdb re-called the 5' RACE reads with MiXCR. The profile shows about 47,000 distinct CDR3 sequences, 9.5% of them singletons. The entry originates in a study of T-cell memory formation after mild COVID-19. Study results and limitations: Clones shrinking from day 15 to 85 showed even CD4/CD8 mixes; later expanders tilted CD4+.

This CDR3 spans 16 amino acids. V lost 4 bases to trimming and J lost 8 bases, with 21 bases between them. The TCR sequence derives from an adult woman who had mild COVID-19 (a few samples of this study predate the infection). Cell type and time point are not known. The sample was PBMCs or a T cell subset sorted from them (not recorded which). V gene TRBV12-3 or TRBV12-4 combines with J gene TRBJ2-1; D unresolved. Here the CDR3 DNA reads TGTGCCAGCAGTTCCCAGTCCCTATCGCGTTCCGATGAGCAGTTCTTC. It codes for CASSSQSLSRSDEQFF.